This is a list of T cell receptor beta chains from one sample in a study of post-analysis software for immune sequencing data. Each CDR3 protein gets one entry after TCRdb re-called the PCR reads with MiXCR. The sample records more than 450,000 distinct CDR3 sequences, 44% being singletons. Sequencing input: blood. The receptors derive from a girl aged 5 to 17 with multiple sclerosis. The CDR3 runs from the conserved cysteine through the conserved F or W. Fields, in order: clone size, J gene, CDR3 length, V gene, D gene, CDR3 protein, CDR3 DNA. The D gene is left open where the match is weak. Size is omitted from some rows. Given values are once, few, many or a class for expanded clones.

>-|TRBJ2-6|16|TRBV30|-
CAWSRDSRRAANVLTF
TGTGCCTGGAGTCGTGATAGCCGCCGAGCGGCCAACGTCCTGACTTTC
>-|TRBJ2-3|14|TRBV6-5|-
CASSQDRPTDTQYF
TGTGCCAGCAGTCAGGACAGACCCACAGATACGCAGTATTTT
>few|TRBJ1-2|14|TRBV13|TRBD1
CASSFRDRERGYTF
TGTGCCAGCAGCTTCCGGGACAGGGAGAGAGGCTACACCTTC
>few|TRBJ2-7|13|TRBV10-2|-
CASTQGGGREQYF
TGCGCCAGCACCCAGGGAGGGGGCCGGGAGCAGTACTTC
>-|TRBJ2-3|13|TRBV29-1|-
CSVGRDGTDTQYF
TGCAGCGTTGGGAGGGATGGCACAGATACGCAGTATTTT
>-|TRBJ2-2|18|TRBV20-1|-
CSARRHNSGTLNTGELFF
TGCAGTGCTAGACGTCATAATTCCGGGACACTGAACACCGGGGAGCTGTTTTTT
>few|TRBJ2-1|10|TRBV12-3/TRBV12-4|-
CASTSGEQFF
TGTGCCAGCACCTCGGGGGAGCAGTTCTTC
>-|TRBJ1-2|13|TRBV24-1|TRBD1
CATSAVTGSHYTF
TGTGCCACCAGTGCCGTGACAGGGAGTCACTACACCTTC
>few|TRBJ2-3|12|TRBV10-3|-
CAAAGMADTQYF
TGTGCCGCTGCGGGGATGGCAGATACGCAGTATTTT
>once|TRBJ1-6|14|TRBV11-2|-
CASSYRGRDSPLHF
TGTGCCAGCAGCTACCGGGGCAGGGATTCACCCCTCCACTTT
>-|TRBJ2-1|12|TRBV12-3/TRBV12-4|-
CASTTGSDEQFF
TGTGCCAGTACCACAGGGAGTGATGAGCAGTTCTTC
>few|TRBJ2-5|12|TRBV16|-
CASSQGLLEQYF
TGTGCCAGCAGCCAGGGATTATTGGAGCAGTACTTC
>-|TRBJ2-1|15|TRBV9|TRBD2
CASSTASGGANEQFF
TGTGCCAGCAGCACCGCTAGCGGGGGGGCCAATGAGCAGTTCTTC
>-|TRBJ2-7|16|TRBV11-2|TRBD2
CASSSSLAGGVYEQYF
TGTGCCAGCAGCTCCTCCTTAGCGGGAGGGGTTTACGAGCAGTACTTC
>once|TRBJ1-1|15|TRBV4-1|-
CASSQLGLRNTEAFF
TGCGCCAGCAGCCAACTGGGACTTAGGAACACCGAAGCTTTCTTT
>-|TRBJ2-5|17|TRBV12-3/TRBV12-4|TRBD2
CASSLGGSGGHAETQYF
TGTGCCAGCAGTTTAGGAGGTAGCGGGGGGCATGCAGAGACCCAGTACTTC
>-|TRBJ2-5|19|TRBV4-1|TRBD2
CASSQAGLRGRGLEETQYF
TGCGCCAGCAGCCAAGCCGGATTGCGGGGTAGGGGACTAGAGGAGACCCAGTACTTC
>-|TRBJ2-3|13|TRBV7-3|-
CASSLQTTDTQYF
TGTGCCAGCAGCTTACAAACTACAGATACGCAGTATTTT
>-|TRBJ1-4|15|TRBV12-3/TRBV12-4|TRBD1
CASSPSGTGDEKPFF
TGTGCCAGCAGCCCCTCCGGGACAGGGGACGAAAAACCGTTTTTT
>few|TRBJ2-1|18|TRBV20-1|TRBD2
CSARDGLAGRSSYNEQFF
TGCAGTGCAAGGGACGGACTAGCGGGGCGGAGCTCCTACAATGAGCAGTTCTTC
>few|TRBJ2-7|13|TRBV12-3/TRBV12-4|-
CASSPGFGGEQYF
TGTGCCAGCAGTCCCGGCTTCGGTGGCGAGCAGTACTTC
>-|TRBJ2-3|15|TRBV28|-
CASSSPVGGTDTQYF
TGTGCCAGCAGTTCACCGGTAGGGGGAACAGATACGCAGTATTTT
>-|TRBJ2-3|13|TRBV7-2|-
CASSLELQDTQYF
TGTGCCAGCAGCTTAGAGCTACAGGACACGCAGTATTTT
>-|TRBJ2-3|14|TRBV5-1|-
CASSLGRETGTQYF
TGCGCCAGCAGCTTGGGCAGGGAAACAGGTACGCAGTATTTT
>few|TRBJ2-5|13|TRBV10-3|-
CAISETSQETQYF
TGTGCCATCAGTGAAACTAGCCAAGAGACCCAGTACTTC
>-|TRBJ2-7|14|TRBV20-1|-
CSARGFRPPYEQYF
TGCAGTGCTAGAGGTTTTCGCCCCCCCTACGAGCAGTACTTC